This record concerns one TCR beta chain sequence. The data were taken from a study of T-cell reconstitution after alpha-beta-depleted transplantation in children. Molecular barcoding with unique molecular identifiers was used for the TCRbeta library. TCRdb processed the PCR reads anew with MiXCR; each CDR3 protein has one entry. The table has about 500,000 distinct CDR3 sequences, around 10% seen once. V trimming: 1 base; J trimming: 4 bases; junction bases outside the gene matches: 7. The CDR3 is 16 residues long. Germline CDR1 reads SGHTA; CDR2 reads FQGNSA. Sequenced here: PBMCs, mostly from graft donor cells, sampled 180 days after TCRalphabeta/CD19-depleted stem cell transplant. V is TRBV7-2 and J is TRBJ2-1; 7 bases fit TRBD1. The receptor's source is a female patient aged 2 to 10 who had a stem cell transplant for aplastic anemia, so the T cells may come from the graft donor. CDR3 amino acids: CASSLEPGQRYNEQFF. Here the CDR3 DNA reads TGTGCCAGCAGCTTAGAGCCGGGACAGAGGTACAATGAGCAGTTCTTC.